The present entry profiles one T cell receptor (beta chain) with its context. Some clones are missing from TCRdb's copy, which holds only in-frame ones; the method was immunoSEQ multiplex PCR. The data hold 240,000 or so clones, with roughly nine tenths observed a single time. The data are from a study of blood T cell repertoires in COVID-19. The wider study: Specimens from acute and convalescent COVID-19 originated in the United States, Italy and Spain. T cells, B-cell-depleted T cells, or PBMCs provided the cDNA or gDNA that served as material.

Sequenced material: peripheral blood. The source of this sequence is a man aged 55 to 70 who had recovered from COVID-19.

CDR3: CASSQGQVIYNEQFF. In DNA form, the CDR3 reads TGCGCCAGCAGTCAAGGCCAGGTTATATACAATGAGCAGTTCTTC. V and J are TRBV23-1 and TRBJ2-1; D is ambiguous. TRBV23-1 is treated as an ORF (open reading frame) with a function not yet certain. Trimming pared 2 bases from V and 4 bases from J, leaving 12 bases between. This CDR3 region has 15 residues.